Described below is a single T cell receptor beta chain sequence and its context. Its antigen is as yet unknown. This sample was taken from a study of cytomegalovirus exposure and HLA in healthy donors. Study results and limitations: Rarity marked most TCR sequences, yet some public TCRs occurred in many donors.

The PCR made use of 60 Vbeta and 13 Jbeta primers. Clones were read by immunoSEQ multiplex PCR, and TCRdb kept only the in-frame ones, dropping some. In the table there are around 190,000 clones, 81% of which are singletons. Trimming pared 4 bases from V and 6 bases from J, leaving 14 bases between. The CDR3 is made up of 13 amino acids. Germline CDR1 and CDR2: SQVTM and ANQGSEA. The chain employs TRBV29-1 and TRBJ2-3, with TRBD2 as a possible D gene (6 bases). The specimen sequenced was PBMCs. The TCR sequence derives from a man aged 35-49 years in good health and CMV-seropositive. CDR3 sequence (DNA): TGCAGCGTTGGGGGGGTTCCTGGCGATACGCAGTATTTT. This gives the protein CSVGGVPGDTQYF.